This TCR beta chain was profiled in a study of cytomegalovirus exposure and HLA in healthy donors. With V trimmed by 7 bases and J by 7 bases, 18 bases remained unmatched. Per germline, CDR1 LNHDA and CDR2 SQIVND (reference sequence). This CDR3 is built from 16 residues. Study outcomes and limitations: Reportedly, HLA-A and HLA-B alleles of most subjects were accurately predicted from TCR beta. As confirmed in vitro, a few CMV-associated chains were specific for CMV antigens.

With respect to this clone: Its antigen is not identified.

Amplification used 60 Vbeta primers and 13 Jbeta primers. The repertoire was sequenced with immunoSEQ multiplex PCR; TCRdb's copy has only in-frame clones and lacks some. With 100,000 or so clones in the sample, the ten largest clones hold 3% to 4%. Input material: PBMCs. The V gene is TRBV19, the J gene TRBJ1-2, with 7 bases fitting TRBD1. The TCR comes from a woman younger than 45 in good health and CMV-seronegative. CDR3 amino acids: CASTHLRQGLSRGYTF. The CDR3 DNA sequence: TGTGCCAGTACCCACCTGAGACAGGGACTTTCGCGTGGCTACACCTTC.